This is a list of T cell receptor beta chains from one sample in a study of blood T cell repertoires in COVID-19. Sequencing used immunoSEQ multiplex PCR; TCRdb keeps in-frame clones, though not all of them. The sample has approximately 89,000 clones; about 80% are singletons. Sequencing was carried out using peripheral blood. These receptors were obtained from a human donor in a cohort sampled during active COVID-19. Each CDR3 is given with its conserved first and last residue. D genes are given only for firm matches. Size is stated for part of the rows, as once, few or many counts, or as a class when the clone is expanded.

J gene: TRBJ2-1; D gene: TRBD2; clone size: -; V gene: TRBV2; CDR3 length: 15; CDR3 DNA: TGTGCCAGCAGTGTCGGACTAGCGAGAGTAGATGAGCAGTTCTTC; CDR3 protein: CASSVGLARVDEQFF
J gene: TRBJ2-7; D gene: -; clone size: few; V gene: TRBV7-9; CDR3 length: 13; CDR3 DNA: TGTGCCAGCAGCGGGAGGAGGACGTCCGAGCAGTACTTC; CDR3 protein: CASSGRRTSEQYF
J gene: TRBJ2-7; D gene: TRBD2; clone size: -; V gene: TRBV28; CDR3 length: 15; CDR3 DNA: TGTGCCAGCAGTCCAACTAGCGGGAGGTGGGGCGAGCAGTACTTC; CDR3 protein: CASSPTSGRWGEQYF
J gene: TRBJ1-2; D gene: TRBD1; clone size: -; V gene: TRBV5-1; CDR3 length: 19; CDR3 DNA: TGCGCCAGCAGCAAAGACCCCCCCGGGACAGGGGCATCTAACTATGGCTACACCTTC; CDR3 protein: CASSKDPPGTGASNYGYTF
J gene: TRBJ2-1; D gene: -; clone size: -; V gene: TRBV25-1; CDR3 length: 11; CDR3 DNA: TGTGCCAGCAGTGAATTGGGCAGCCGTTTCTTC; CDR3 protein: CASSELGSRFF
J gene: TRBJ2-7; D gene: TRBD1; clone size: once; V gene: TRBV29-1; CDR3 length: 15; CDR3 DNA: TGCAGCGTTATAATCAGGACAGGGGGTCCCTACGAGCAGTACTTC; CDR3 protein: CSVIIRTGGPYEQYF
J gene: TRBJ2-1; D gene: TRBD2; clone size: few; V gene: TRBV7-2; CDR3 length: 15; CDR3 DNA: TGTGCCAGCAGTTCAGGACTAGCGGGGGGAAATGAGCAGTTCTTC; CDR3 protein: CASSSGLAGGNEQFF
J gene: TRBJ1-3; D gene: TRBD1; clone size: -; V gene: TRBV9; CDR3 length: 14; CDR3 DNA: TGTGCCAGCAGTGTGGGGACAGCTGGAAACACCATATATTTT; CDR3 protein: CASSVGTAGNTIYF
J gene: TRBJ2-3; D gene: -; clone size: -; V gene: TRBV9; CDR3 length: 16; CDR3 DNA: TGTGCCAGCAGCGTAGGCAGTCCCTCCAGCACAGATACGCAGTATTTT; CDR3 protein: CASSVGSPSSTDTQYF
J gene: TRBJ2-7; D gene: TRBD1; clone size: -; V gene: TRBV2; CDR3 length: 13; CDR3 DNA: TGTGCCAGCAGTGAAAGGGGGGACAGGCGGCAGTACTTC; CDR3 protein: CASSERGDRRQYF
J gene: TRBJ1-3; D gene: TRBD1; clone size: -; V gene: TRBV30; CDR3 length: 15; CDR3 DNA: TGTGCCTGGTTACCGGGACAGGGATCCGGTACCACCATATATTTT; CDR3 protein: CAWLPGQGSGTTIYF
J gene: TRBJ2-3; D gene: TRBD2; clone size: -; V gene: TRBV9; CDR3 length: 15; CDR3 DNA: TGTGCCAGCAGCGTGTCTAGCGGCCGCACAGATACGCAGTATTTT; CDR3 protein: CASSVSSGRTDTQYF
J gene: TRBJ2-7; D gene: -; clone size: -; V gene: TRBV18; CDR3 length: 13; CDR3 DNA: TGTGCCAGCTCACGGGGACAAGACTACGAGCAGTACTTC; CDR3 protein: CASSRGQDYEQYF
J gene: TRBJ2-3; D gene: TRBD1; clone size: once; V gene: TRBV19; CDR3 length: 18; CDR3 DNA: TGTGCCAGTAGTGCATCTGGGACAGGACTACGCTTCACAGATACGCAGTATTTT; CDR3 protein: CASSASGTGLRFTDTQYF
J gene: TRBJ1-1; D gene: -; clone size: -; V gene: TRBV12-3/TRBV12-4; CDR3 length: 13; CDR3 DNA: TGTGCCAGCAGTGAAGGACAGCTCACTGAAGCTTTCTTT; CDR3 protein: CASSEGQLTEAFF
J gene: TRBJ1-1; D gene: -; clone size: -; V gene: TRBV19; CDR3 length: 17; CDR3 DNA: TGTGCCAGTAGTATGTTGGACCTTCGGGGACAAACTTCTGAAGCTTTCTTT; CDR3 protein: CASSMLDLRGQTSEAFF
J gene: TRBJ2-3; D gene: -; clone size: -; V gene: TRBV15; CDR3 length: 15; CDR3 DNA: TGTGCCACCAGCAGGGAACAGGGTCGGACAGATACGCAGTATTTT; CDR3 protein: CATSREQGRTDTQYF
J gene: TRBJ2-3; D gene: TRBD2; clone size: -; V gene: TRBV5-1; CDR3 length: 18; CDR3 DNA: TGCGCCAGCAGCCACCCCCCCGAGACTAGCGGATTCACAGATACGCAGTATTTT; CDR3 protein: CASSHPPETSGFTDTQYF
J gene: TRBJ2-4; D gene: -; clone size: once; V gene: TRBV10-3; CDR3 length: 13; CDR3 DNA: TGTGCCATCGGGGCCGTAGCCAAAAACATTCAGTACTTC; CDR3 protein: CAIGAVAKNIQYF
J gene: TRBJ2-3; D gene: TRBD2; clone size: -; V gene: TRBV20-1; CDR3 length: 14; CDR3 DNA: TGCAGTGCTAGTCGCAGCTCCGGGGGGGATACGCAGTATTTT; CDR3 protein: CSASRSSGGDTQYF
J gene: TRBJ2-1; D gene: TRBD2; clone size: -; V gene: TRBV7-8; CDR3 length: 15; CDR3 DNA: TGTGCCAGCAGCTTAGTTGCGGGAGGGGAGTATGAGCAGTTCTTC; CDR3 protein: CASSLVAGGEYEQFF
J gene: TRBJ1-2; D gene: TRBD1; clone size: -; V gene: TRBV5-4; CDR3 length: 15; CDR3 DNA: TGTGCCAGCAGCCCAGGGGGACAGGATTACTATGGCTACACCTTC; CDR3 protein: CASSPGGQDYYGYTF
J gene: TRBJ2-3; D gene: TRBD1; clone size: -; V gene: TRBV5-4; CDR3 length: 14; CDR3 DNA: TGTGCCAGCAGCGTTGGACAGGGAACAGATACGCAGTATTTT; CDR3 protein: CASSVGQGTDTQYF
J gene: TRBJ2-7; D gene: TRBD2; clone size: few; V gene: TRBV6-2/TRBV6-3; CDR3 length: 14; CDR3 DNA: TGTGCCAGCAGCCGGGGACTAGAATCCTACGAGCAGTACTTC; CDR3 protein: CASSRGLESYEQYF
J gene: TRBJ2-2; D gene: TRBD2; clone size: -; V gene: TRBV28; CDR3 length: 16; CDR3 DNA: TGTGCCAGCAGTTTAGGGGGCAGCGGGAGGGCCGGGGAGCTGTTTTTT; CDR3 protein: CASSLGGSGRAGELFF
J gene: TRBJ1-1; D gene: TRBD1; clone size: -; V gene: TRBV6-2/TRBV6-3; CDR3 length: 14; CDR3 DNA: TGTGCCAGCAGTCCATTCAGGGGGGTAACTGAAGCTTTCTTT; CDR3 protein: CASSPFRGVTEAFF
J gene: TRBJ2-3; D gene: -; clone size: -; V gene: TRBV7-9; CDR3 length: 14; CDR3 DNA: TGTGCCAGCAGCAAGGGGATAGGCACAGATACGCAGTATTTT; CDR3 protein: CASSKGIGTDTQYF
J gene: TRBJ2-3; D gene: TRBD2; clone size: -; V gene: TRBV28; CDR3 length: 15; CDR3 DNA: TGTGCCAGCAGTTTACTAGCGGGTGGTCCAGATACGCAGTATTTT; CDR3 protein: CASSLLAGGPDTQYF